These 14 T cell receptor beta chains share one sample of origin, sequenced in a study of early T cells in non-severe SARS-CoV-2 infection. TCRdb called the 5' RACE reads again in MiXCR, with one record for every CDR3 protein. The sample lists roughly 110,000 distinct CDR3 sequences; approximately 12% were seen once. The sample was whole blood. These receptors were obtained from an adult who was a healthcare worker with PCR-confirmed SARS-CoV-2 infection or an uninfected control (not recorded which).

The V gene is TRBV20-1, the J gene TRBJ1-3; no firm D call. This CDR3 has 13 amino acids. Trimming stripped 3 bases from V and 1 base from J, with 7 bases between. Germline V gene data show CDR1 as DFQATT and CDR2 as SNEGSKA (reference sequence). CDR3 loop: CSARAGSGNTIYF. DNA of the CDR3: TGCAGTGCTAGGGCAGGTTCTGGAAACACCATATATTTT.

This clonotype has only a few counts. The gene calls are TRBV7-9 and TRBJ1-1; 7 nucleotides line up with TRBD1. CDR3 length: 16 amino acids. V lost 5 bases, J lost 2 bases, and 11 bases stayed unmatched. Germline loops: CDR1 SEHNR, CDR2 FQNEAQ (reference sequence). In DNA, the CDR3 is TGTGCCAGCAGCCCCTCCAGGGGGACGGCTAACACTGAAGCTTTCTTT. The encoded protein is CASSPSRGTANTEAFF.

This clonotype was observed a few times. This chain links TRBV7-2 with TRBJ2-2; D gene unclear. The CDR3 consists of 15 residues. Germline values: CDR1 SGHTA, CDR2 FQGNSA. With 1 base removed from V and 1 base from J, the gap between germline ends came to 7 bases. The CDR3: CASSLDWQNTGELFF. The CDR3, as DNA: TGTGCCAGCAGCTTAGATTGGCAGAACACCGGGGAGCTGTTTTTT.

As concerns this clonotype: At one boundary the junction diverges from the germline segment, which might be a read error. The chain links TRBV10-3 to TRBJ1-2; the D gene is possibly TRBD1 (6 bases). There are 18 residues in the CDR3. Per the germline V gene, CDR1 is ENHRY and CDR2 is SYGVKD. DNA for the CDR3: TGTGCCATCAGTGACCTGTCCCTACCCCGACAGGCTTTCTATGGCCACACCTTC. Protein sequence: CAISDLSLPRQAFYGHTF.

The chain links TRBV2 to TRBJ2-7; D is unclear. Trimming removed 1 base from V and 3 bases from J, with 10 bases in between. The CDR3 runs 14 residues. Germline loops: CDR1 SNHLY, CDR2 FYNNEI. CDR3 in amino acids: CASSEGRAYYEQYF. CDR3 bases: TGTGCCAGCAGTGAAGGCAGAGCCTACTACGAGCAGTACTTC.

Only a few counts were recorded for this clonotype. The V call is TRBV2, the J call TRBJ2-2; no firm D call. The V and J ends lost 6 bases and 6 bases respectively, with 8 bases between them. This CDR3 has 12 residues. Germline V CDR1 and CDR2: SNHLY, FYNNEI. In DNA form, the CDR3 reads TGTGCCAGCAGCGGAGACGCCGGGGAGCTGTTTTTT. This translates into CASSGDAGELFF.

The table lists this clonotype with a few counts. The gene calls are TRBV6-1 and TRBJ2-2, with a weak D call TRBD1 (6 bases). This CDR3 comprises 14 residues. Per the germline V gene, CDR1 is MNHNS and CDR2 is SASEGT. V gave up 6 bases and J gave up 4 bases, with 12 bases separating them. The CDR3 DNA follows: TGTGCCAGCAGCGCCGGACAGATCACCGGGGAGCTGTTTTTT. Protein sequence: CASSAGQITGELFF.

This clonotype occurred a few times. V and J are TRBV29-1 and TRBJ2-5, with 8 bases fitting TRBD1. V gave up 4 bases and J gave up 5 bases; unmatched junction bases: 6. The germline V gene has CDR1 SQVTM and CDR2 ANQGSEA. The CDR3 is 13 residues long. CDR3 sequence (DNA): TGCAGCGTTGGGGGCAGGGGGCTCGAGACCCAGTACTTC. Protein sequence: CSVGGRGLETQYF.

In this sample, this clonotype turned up a few times. V gene TRBV20-1 combines with J gene TRBJ2-5; TRBD2 matches 9 bases. V was clipped by 0 bases and J by 1 base; unmatched bases: 12. This CDR3 has 18 amino acids. Germline lookup yields CDR1 DFQATT and CDR2 SNEGSKA (reference sequence). The CDR3 is CSARDRLRGGRAQETQYF. The CDR3 DNA reads TGCAGTGCTAGAGATCGACTTCGGGGCGGGAGGGCCCAAGAGACCCAGTACTTC.

The J gene is TRBJ2-2, the V gene TRBV4-1, with 8 bases matching TRBD2. The CDR3 is 15 residues long. The ends lost 7 bases at V and 4 bases at J; junction bases unmatched: 8. Germline V gives CDR1 MGHRA, CDR2 YSYEKL. The CDR3 sequence: CASMGPGGRTGELFF. The CDR3, as DNA: TGCGCCAGCATGGGCCCGGGAGGGCGCACCGGGGAGCTGTTTTTT.

In its sample, this clonotype was seen many times. V and J are TRBV27 and TRBJ2-5; no clear D. Trimming stripped 6 bases from V and 0 bases from J, with 5 bases between. Germline V gives CDR1 MNHEY, CDR2 SMNVEV (reference sequence). The length of the CDR3 is 12 residues. Written as DNA, the CDR3 is TGTGCCAGCAGCCCGAACCAAGAGACCCAGTACTTC. Residues: CASSPNQETQYF.

This clonotype has a count of ten or more. The chain links TRBV20-1 to TRBJ1-2, with D possibly TRBD1 on 5 matching bases. Per the germline V gene, CDR1 is DFQATT and CDR2 is SNEGSKA (reference sequence). The V and J ends lost 2 bases and 2 bases respectively, with 9 bases between them. The CDR3 runs to 13 residues. The CDR3 loop reads CSARPGTNYGYTF. DNA of the CDR3: TGCAGTGCTAGACCGGGGACCAACTATGGCTACACCTTC.

This clonotype was observed a few times. In DNA, the CDR3 is TGCGCCAGCAGCTTGGAAAAGGGGTCTGGTCAAGAGACCCAGTACTTC. It translates to CASSLEKGSGQETQYF. The rearrangement joins TRBV5-1 to TRBJ2-5; tentatively, D is TRBD1 (5 bases). The CDR3 covers 16 residues. Germline V gene sequence: CDR1 SGHRS, CDR2 YFSETQ. With 0 bases removed from V and 2 bases from J, the gap between germline ends came to 14 bases.

The chain combines TRBV5-1 with TRBJ1-1; D is unresolved. The V and J ends lost 0 bases and 0 bases respectively, with 9 bases between them. The CDR3 is 15 residues long. Germline lookup yields CDR1 SGHRS and CDR2 YFSETQ. The CDR3 loop is CASSLGGYMNTEAFF. CDR3 in DNA: TGCGCCAGCAGCTTGGGCGGATATATGAACACTGAAGCTTTCTTT.